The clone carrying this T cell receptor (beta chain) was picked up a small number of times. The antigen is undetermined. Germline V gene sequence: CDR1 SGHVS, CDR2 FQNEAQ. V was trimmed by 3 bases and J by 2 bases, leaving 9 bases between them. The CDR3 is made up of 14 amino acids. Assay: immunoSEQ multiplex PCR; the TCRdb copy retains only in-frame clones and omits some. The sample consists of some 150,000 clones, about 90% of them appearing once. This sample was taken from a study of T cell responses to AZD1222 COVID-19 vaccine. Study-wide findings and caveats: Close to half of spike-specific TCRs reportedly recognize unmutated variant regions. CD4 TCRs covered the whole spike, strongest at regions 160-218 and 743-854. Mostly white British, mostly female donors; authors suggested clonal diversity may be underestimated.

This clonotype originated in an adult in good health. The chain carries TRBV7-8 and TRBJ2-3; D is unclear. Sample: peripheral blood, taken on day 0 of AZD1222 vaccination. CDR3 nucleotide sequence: TGTGCCAGCAGCTTCTCCGCGTCCACAGATACGCAGTATTTT. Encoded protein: CASSFSASTDTQYF.